These 27 T cell receptor beta chains originate from one sample sequenced in a study of long-term antiretroviral therapy in people with HIV. Survey-level resolution applied to immunoSEQ assay v3.0. TCRdb keeps only in-frame clones here, not all; method: immunoSEQ multiplex PCR. This table holds 42,000 or so clones, approximately 89% found once. The sequencing here drew on unsorted PBMCs, taken 0.1 years before starting antiretroviral therapy. These receptors all stem from a woman between 50 and 59 years old with HIV.

The chain uses TRBV6-5 and TRBJ1-5; 8 nucleotides line up with TRBD1. The trim removed 4 bases at V and 2 bases at J, leaving 7 bases unmatched. CDR1 MNHEY and CDR2 SVGAGI come from the germline V gene. This CDR3 is 16 amino acids long. CDR3 DNA sequence: TGTGCCAGCAGTTCGGACAGGGCCGCGGGCAATCAGCCCCAGCATTTT. Translating it yields CASSSDRAAGNQPQHF.

This sequence joins TRBV30 and TRBJ1-3, with a weak D call TRBD1 (5 bases). V lost 8 bases and J lost 2, with 16 bases in between. The CDR3 is 14 amino acids. Per the germline V gene, CDR1 is GTSNPN and CDR2 is SVGIG (reference sequence). Written as DNA, the CDR3 is TGTGCCGGCTATACCAGGGCGGCTGGAAACACCATATATTTT. Protein: CAGYTRAAGNTIYF. Drawing the rest from reference TRBV30 and TRBJ1-3, the complete variable domain is SQTIHQWPATLVQPVGSPLSLECTVEGTSNPNLYWYRQAAGRGLQLLFYSVGIGQISSEVPQNLSASRPQDRQFILSSKKLLLSDSGFYLCAGYTRAAGNTIYFGEGSWLTVV.

This clone was counted a few times. The V gene is TRBV29-1, the J gene TRBJ1-1; D gene uncertain. The CDR3 has 11 amino acids. Germline CDR1 SQVTM, CDR2 ANQGSEA. The V end lost 3 bases, the J end lost 1 base, and 3 bases lay between the germline ends. CDR3 protein: CSVDENTEAFF. The CDR3 bases are TGCAGCGTTGACGAGAACACTGAAGCTTTCTTT.

The gene calls are TRBV2 and TRBJ2-7; TRBD1 agrees at 11 bases. With 4 bases clipped from V and 2 bases from J, the junction kept 10 bases outside the gene matches. Germline CDR1 SNHLY, CDR2 FYNNEI. The CDR3 is 17 residues long. CDR3 nucleotides: TGTGCCAGCAGTGGGACAGGGGGCGCATACAGCCCCTACGAGCAGTACTTC. This gives the protein CASSGTGGAYSPYEQYF.

The V call is TRBV7-9, the J call TRBJ1-2, with 7 bases identical to TRBD1. CDR1 is SEHNR, CDR2 FQNEAQ, per germline (reference sequence). This CDR3 region has 13 residues. The trim removed 1 base at V and 8 bases at J, leaving 4 bases unmatched. DNA of the CDR3: TGTGCCAGCAGCTTAGGGGACAGTAGAGGCTACACCTTC. Translation: CASSLGDSRGYTF.

The chain couples TRBV9 to TRBJ1-1; 8 positions agree with TRBD1. The CDR3 has 15 amino acids. Germline lookup yields CDR1 SGDLS and CDR2 YYNGEE. V lost 2 bases to trimming and J lost 4 bases; unmatched junction nucleotides: 7. The CDR3 DNA is TGTGCCAGCAGCGTCGGACAGGGTTTGGCCACTGAAGCTTTCTTT. Its protein is CASSVGQGLATEAFF.

This sequence joins TRBV7-6 and TRBJ1-6, with TRBD1 identical over 9 bases. This CDR3 region has 15 residues. In germline, CDR1 is SGHVS, CDR2 FNYEAQ. Trimming removed 5 bases from V and 9 bases from J; junction bases left unmatched: 8. CDR3 in amino acids: CASSLLQGATSPLHF. DNA of the CDR3: TGTGCCAGCAGCCTTCTACAGGGGGCCACTTCACCCCTCCACTTT.

This chain connects TRBV2 to TRBJ1-6; 8 nucleotides match TRBD1. Trimming at V came to 5 bases and at J to 7 bases, leaving 4 bases not matched to a gene. The germline CDR1 and CDR2 sequences are SNHLY and FYNNEI. CDR3 length equals 14 residues. This CDR3 is CASSLQGANSPLHF. The CDR3, as DNA: TGTGCCAGCAGTCTTCAGGGGGCGAATTCACCCCTCCACTTT.

This chain joins TRBV27 and TRBJ2-7; either TRBD1 or TRBD2 may fit D (5 bases each). CDR1 is MNHEY and CDR2 is SMNVEV in the germline V gene (reference sequence). Trimming left V 5 bases short and J 3 bases short, with 14 bases between. The CDR3 is 14 amino acids. The CDR3: CASSPKGRIYEQYF. CDR3 nucleotide sequence: TGTGCCAGCAGTCCAAAGGGACGGATCTACGAGCAGTACTTC.

This chain joins TRBV18 and TRBJ2-1; D is unclear. V was clipped by 0 bases and J by 9 bases, with 9 bases between them. The CDR3 sequence is 13 residues long. Germline loops: CDR1 KGHSH, CDR2 LQKENI. In DNA, the CDR3 is TGTGCCAGCTCACCACCGGCAGGCAGTGAGCAGTTCTTC. As protein: CASSPPAGSEQFF.

This clone was counted a few times. J is TRBJ1-1 and V is TRBV7-9; D is ambiguous. From germline, CDR1 is SEHNR and CDR2 FQNEAQ (reference sequence). The CDR3 has 14 residues. V lost 1 base to trimming and J lost 1 base, with 7 bases between them. The CDR3 DNA sequence: TGTGCCAGCAGCTTAGTGGAAGGGAACACTGAAGCTTTCTTT. Its translation is CASSLVEGNTEAFF.

This clone was picked up one time. This chain links TRBV2 with TRBJ1-2; 10 nucleotides match TRBD1. The CDR3 runs to 15 residues. Trimming cost V 5 bases and J 7 bases; bases outside gene matches: 10. In germline, CDR1 is SNHLY, CDR2 FYNNEI. The CDR3 DNA sequence: TGTGCCAGCAGTTTGATTCCCCGGGACAGGGGTGGCTACACCTTC. Translating it yields CASSLIPRDRGGYTF.

As DNA, the CDR3 is TGTGCCAGCAGCCAGGGGACTAGCGGGGGGACCGGCACAGATACGCAGTATTTT. It is translated as CASSQGTSGGTGTDTQYF. The genes are TRBV4-2 and TRBJ2-3, with 15 bases aligning to TRBD2. CDR1 LGHNA and CDR2 YNFKEQ come from the germline V gene. The CDR3 loop spans 18 amino acids. J gave up 1 base and V 3 bases, and 5 bases lay outside the gene matches.

The V and J genes are TRBV6-1 and TRBJ2-5; D might be TRBD1 or TRBD2, each matching 6 bases. Germline lookup yields CDR1 MNHNS and CDR2 SASEGT. The CDR3 has 14 residues. Trimming took 7 bases from V and 2 from J, leaving 14 bases between them. For the CDR3, the DNA is TGTGCCAGCACCGGGGGAGGACAGCAAGAGACCCAGTACTTC. Residues: CASTGGGQQETQYF.

V and J are TRBV28 and TRBJ1-2, with 7 bases aligning to TRBD1. Germline V gene sequence: CDR1 MDHEN, CDR2 SYDVKM. Germline trimming cut 6 bases from V and 4 bases from J; bases unmatched to any gene: 5. CDR3 length: 13 amino acids. The CDR3 DNA follows: TGTGCCAGCAGGGCAGGGGGTGGCTATGGCTACACCTTC. It yields the protein CASRAGGGYGYTF.

The chain carries TRBV2 and TRBJ2-3; D call uncertain. Germline V CDR1 and CDR2: SNHLY, FYNNEI. This CDR3 comprises 15 residues. V dropped 6 bases and J dropped 0 bases, with 13 bases sitting between them. DNA for the CDR3: TGTGCCAGCAGGGGCCAGGCAACTAGCACAGATACGCAGTATTTT. It specifies CASRGQATSTDTQYF.

V is TRBV5-5 and J is TRBJ1-3, with D unresolved. The germline V gene encodes CDR1 SGHKS and CDR2 YYEKEE (reference sequence). The germline V and J ends were trimmed by 0 bases and 4 bases, with 11 bases remaining between them. This CDR3 spans 15 amino acids. The CDR3 protein is CASSLEARRGNTIYF. Here the CDR3 DNA reads TGTGCCAGCAGCTTGGAGGCCAGAAGGGGAAACACCATATATTTT.

The rearrangement links TRBV13 to TRBJ2-1; D may be TRBD2 (6 bases). Germline V gives CDR1 PRHDT, CDR2 FYEKMQ (reference sequence). Between the trimmed V and J ends, which lost 2 bases and 12 bases, there was a span of 29 bases. CDR3 size: 18 residues. In nucleotides, the CDR3 is TGTGCCAGCAGCTTATGGAAGGGACCTCCAGACACGGGAGATGGGCAGTTCTTC. Translated: CASSLWKGPPDTGDGQFF.

The chain recombines TRBV7-3 with TRBJ2-3, with 11 bases fitting TRBD2. This CDR3 contains 16 residues. Germline CDR1 SGHTA, CDR2 FQGTGA. J was trimmed by 5 bases and V by 6 bases; bases with no gene match: 10. DNA for the CDR3: TGTGCCAGCAGTCAAATAGCGGGGGGGCTCGGAGATACGCAGTATTTT. It is translated as CASSQIAGGLGDTQYF.

The chain links TRBV5-1 to TRBJ2-7, with D perhaps assigned TRBD1 or TRBD2 (5 bases each). Germline lookup yields CDR1 SGHRS and CDR2 YFSETQ. The CDR3 contains 14 residues. V shed 2 bases and J shed 4 bases, with 13 bases lying between them. CDR3 loop: CASSLDSTGYEQYF. As DNA, the CDR3 is TGCGCCAGCAGCTTAGACAGTACGGGGTACGAGCAGTACTTC.

V is TRBV18 and J is TRBJ1-2; D uncertain. Per the germline V gene, CDR1 is KGHSH and CDR2 is LQKENI. Trimming took 2 bases from V and 2 from J, leaving 12 bases between them. This CDR3 is built from 15 residues. Here the CDR3 DNA reads TGTGCCAGCTCACCAGAGGCGGGCTCAAACTATGGCTACACCTTC. It translates to CASSPEAGSNYGYTF.

The rearrangement joins TRBV18 to TRBJ2-3; tentatively, D is TRBD1 (6 bases). Deletions cut 5 bases from V and 0 bases from J, with 15 bases between. Germline CDR1 is KGHSH and CDR2 is LQKENI. The CDR3 consists of 16 residues. In nucleotides, the CDR3 is TGTGCCAGCTCATCTATTCTGGGGGCTAGCACAGATACGCAGTATTTT. Protein sequence: CASSSILGASTDTQYF.

The gene calls are TRBV5-6 and TRBJ2-7; no clear D. This CDR3 comprises 14 residues. Germline V gene lookup returns CDR1 SGHDT and CDR2 YYEEEE. Deletions cut 0 bases from V and 5 bases from J, with 12 bases between. The CDR3 bases are TGTGCCAGCAGCTTGGTGAGACCTGGGCACGAGCAGTACTTC. This translates into CASSLVRPGHEQYF.

The chain links TRBV18 to TRBJ2-3; TRBD2 agrees at 8 bases. The CDR3 contains 14 residues. Germline V gives CDR1 KGHSH, CDR2 LQKENI. V gave up 3 bases and J gave up 3 bases; unmatched junction bases: 2. The CDR3 DNA reads as TGTGCCAGCTCACCCAGCGGGGGAACAGATACGCAGTATTTT. As protein: CASSPSGGTDTQYF.

The rearrangement uses TRBV10-3 and TRBJ2-7; perhaps TRBD2 as D (6 bases). V was cut by 3 bases and J by 6 bases, with 12 bases left in between. The CDR3 contains 13 residues. Germline lookup yields CDR1 ENHRY and CDR2 SYGVKD. The CDR3: CAISDSGGIEQYF. DNA for the CDR3: TGTGCCATCAGTGATTCTGGGGGGATCGAGCAGTACTTC.

The rearrangement joins TRBV14 to TRBJ1-3; D is ambiguous. The CDR3 has 16 residues. V was trimmed by 0 bases and J by 2 bases, leaving 11 bases between them. The germline V gene encodes CDR1 SGHDN and CDR2 FVKESK. The CDR3 here is CASSQDEFLTGNTIYF. CDR3 nucleotides: TGTGCCAGCAGCCAAGACGAGTTCCTGACTGGAAACACCATATATTTT.

The V gene is TRBV18, the J gene TRBJ1-2, with 7 nucleotides matching TRBD1. This CDR3 has 15 amino acids. V shed 3 bases and J 5 bases; nucleotides not matched to a gene: 9. CDR1 and CDR2 from the germline V gene are KGHSH and LQKENI. CDR3 in DNA: TGTGCCAGCTCACCTACCGGGACAGACACTTATGGCTACACCTTC. Amino acid sequence: CASSPTGTDTYGYTF.